The T cell receptor (beta chain) under discussion was sequenced for a study of T cell changes during pregnancy in multiple sclerosis. This clone was counted once. Trimming cost V 6 bases and J 5 bases; bases outside gene matches: 15. From germline, CDR1 is MNHEY and CDR2 SMNVEV (reference sequence). There are 16 residues in the CDR3. Clones were sequenced by immunoSEQ multiplex PCR, and TCRdb holds only the in-frame ones, with some missing. The repertoire holds about 15,000 clones, with approximately 95% as singletons. The specimen was peripheral blood, collected in the third trimester of pregnancy. The clonotype comes from a female donor with multiple sclerosis, enrolled in a pregnancy study. The chain uses TRBV27 and TRBJ2-5; 7 bases are shared with TRBD2. CDR3 DNA: TGTGCCAGCAGCAAGCTCGGGGAGGGCCGAGGGGAGACCCAGTACTTC. Amino acid sequence: CASSKLGEGRGETQYF.